This T cell receptor beta chain was observed in a study of T cell responses to AZD1222 COVID-19 vaccine (dated by TCRdb to the early 2020s). As for the study more broadly: Because spike-specific TCR depth and breadth did not differ between the two schedules, AZD1222 recipients who got a second dose at roughly 4 weeks were pooled with those who got a second dose at roughly 12 weeks. A total of 233 trial participants underwent TCR sequencing, of whom nearly 210 received two doses of AZD1222 and some 25 received two doses of the MenACWY control vaccine. Enrollment into the trials was organized by age into subgroups of 18-55, 56-69 and 70-plus years, and those subgroups contained approximately 150, 30 and 60 TCR-sequenced participants, respectively.

What the work shows at the level of the full study, not this receptor alone: Reportedly, almost half of the unique spike-specific TCRs recognized epitopes lying outside the regions that are mutated in the B.1.351 and B.1.1.7 variants. The 56-69-year group was small, and its depth increase did not reach significance, likely because of low power. No day 14 peak-response samples were available, so repertoires were characterized only after the peak T cell response. A significant rise in spike-specific TCR breadth and depth was observed after two AZD1222 doses relative to day 0 and relative to MenACWY recipients. Participants were mostly white British and included more females than males, and it was suggested by the authors that clonal diversity may have been underestimated. Conclusions about previously exposed vaccinees were limited because only six or seven AZD1222 recipients were SARS-CoV-2 seropositive at baseline. The whole spike protein was spanned by vaccine-associated CD4 TCRs, and dominant responses were seen in regions 160-218 and 743-854.

The CDR3 regions of human TCRbeta chains were analyzed by immunosequencing. The authors' analysis ran thus. TCRs in the repertoires were matched against a reference library of SARS-CoV-2-specific TCRs that had been generated with the MIRA antigen-specificity platform. Breadth was defined as the fraction of unique TCRs that were SARS-CoV-2-associated. Depth was defined as the fraction of total T cells that were SARS-CoV-2-associated. Using the MIRA data, each spike-specific TCR was mapped to the spike region that the TCR reacts to and placed in a CD4 or CD8 class. Log10-transformed breadth and depth values were compared by one-way ANOVA with Sidak's multiple comparisons tests. TCRdb retrieved this table from immuneACCESS and kept in-frame rearrangements only. Not all clones are present; in checked studies, unresolved V genes account for under half, and no reason is known for the remainder. The V and J calls and clone size are taken from that table; D and trimming were inferred from the DNA. The sample table contains tens of thousands of clones; only one count was recorded for approximately 85% of them. The ten largest clonotypes hold around 5.4% of the sample.

The time point label for this specimen denotes: baseline before first vaccination. The vaccinee samples were drawn from two UK trials, COV001 and COV002, one of which was a single-blind randomized controlled phase 2/3 trial testing AZD1222 (ChAdOx1 nCoV-19) in healthy adults. For TCRbeta chain sequencing, PBMC samples from trial participants were taken at day 0 and at day 28 after the second dose. The CDR3 has 17 amino acids, counting the end cysteine and phenylalanine. The DNA shown is the 51-base CDR3, in frame from base 1. The germline V gene (reference sequence) specifies SGHNT as CDR1 and YYREEE as CDR2. V gives up 2 bases and J gives up 2 bases, and the segment between their germline ends measures 16 bases. About this clone itself: Its antigen is currently not known. Per-base quality was not reported, and no clone a single base away is much larger than it.

This chain joins TRBV5-4 to TRBJ2-2, with the D gene uncertain. The specimen was peripheral blood, collected on day 0 of AZD1222 vaccination. The receptor was derived from an adult in good health. The CDR3 corresponds to CASSLFLPGPNTGELFF. The DNA reads TGTGCCAGCAGCTTATTCCTCCCCGGGCCCAACACCGGGGAGCTGTTTTTT.